Each of the 21 T cell receptor beta chains below was sequenced from the same sample in a study of blood T cell repertoires in COVID-19. Only in-frame clones appear in the TCRdb table, and some are missing; sequencing was by immunoSEQ multiplex PCR. The sample lists hundreds of thousands of clones; about nine tenths were seen once. Sequenced sample: peripheral blood. The receptors here all came from a woman aged 50 to 65 with COVID-19, enrolled during active disease.

The chain employs TRBV5-4 and TRBJ1-1; the D is unclear. With 2 bases removed from V and 4 bases from J, the gap between germline ends came to 18 bases. This CDR3 comprises 16 residues. Germline loops: CDR1 SGHNT, CDR2 YYREEE (reference sequence). CDR3 in DNA: TGTGCCAGCAGCTTACGAGAGCGGGCCGACGGCACTGAAGCTTTCTTT. Its protein product is CASSLRERADGTEAFF.

V and J are TRBV18 and TRBJ1-2, with D possibly being TRBD1 (5 bases). Per the germline V gene, CDR1 is KGHSH and CDR2 is LQKENI. CDR3 length equals 17 residues. Trimming removed 1 base at V and 2 bases at J, with 17 bases between. This CDR3 is CASSPRSLQGRNYGYTF. CDR3 sequence (DNA): TGTGCCAGCTCACCACGCTCTCTTCAGGGAAGGAACTATGGCTACACCTTC.

This chain joins TRBV5-4 and TRBJ1-1, with D uncertain. The CDR3 consists of 13 residues. Looked up from germline, CDR1 is SGHNT and CDR2 is YYREEE (reference sequence). V was trimmed by 2 bases and J by 4 bases, leaving 9 bases between them. The CDR3 reads CASSLSRGTEAFF. CDR3 coding DNA: TGTGCCAGCAGCTTATCTCGGGGCACTGAAGCTTTCTTT.

The chain employs TRBV2 and TRBJ1-4; no reliable D call. This CDR3 spans 12 amino acids. Trimming shortened V by 8 bases and J by 3 bases, and 7 bases separated the two germline ends. CDR1 is SNHLY, CDR2 FYNNEI, per germline. CDR3 bases: TGTGCCAGCGGAGCAGCTAATGAAAAACTGTTTTTT. Its translation: CASGAANEKLFF.

This clone was recorded once. The chain's CDR3 is CASSMDSYGYTF. The CDR3 nucleotides are TGCGCCAGCAGCATGGACAGTTATGGCTACACCTTC. The chain joins TRBV5-1 to TRBJ1-2, with D maybe TRBD1 (6 bases). CDR1 and CDR2 from the germline V gene are SGHRS and YFSETQ. Trimming left V 4 bases short and J 5 bases short, with 9 bases between. The CDR3 loop spans 12 amino acids.

This chain joins TRBV15 and TRBJ2-7, with TRBD2 matching 7 bases. J lost 4 bases, V lost 0 bases, and 6 bases had no gene match. Germline V lookup: CDR1 LNHNV, CDR2 YYDKDF (reference sequence). The CDR3 covers 15 residues. The CDR3, as DNA: TGTGCCACCAGCAGAGAGGGCGGGAGAAGTTACGAGCAGTACTTC. Its translation is CATSREGGRSYEQYF.

This clone was seen a few times. The chain couples TRBV7-2 to TRBJ2-1, with a possible D match to TRBD2 (5 bases). Looked up from germline, CDR1 is SGHTA and CDR2 is FQGNSA. The CDR3 length is 14 residues. Trimming removed 5 bases at V and 5 bases at J, with 13 bases between. The CDR3 loop reads CASSTPGNHNEQFF. CDR3 sequence (DNA): TGTGCCAGCAGCACCCCCGGGAACCACAATGAGCAGTTCTTC.

The chain uses TRBV18 and TRBJ1-2, with 7 bases fitting TRBD1. With 3 bases clipped from V and 2 bases from J, the junction kept 6 bases outside the gene matches. Germline loops: CDR1 KGHSH, CDR2 LQKENI. The length of the CDR3 is 15 residues. The CDR3 DNA reads TGTGCCAGCTCACCCCTTCCGGGACAGAACTATGGCTACACCTTC. Amino acids: CASSPLPGQNYGYTF.

This clone was seen a few times. V and J are TRBV28 and TRBJ1-2; TRBD1 might be the D (5 bases). The CDR3 is made up of 12 amino acids. Trimming left V 3 bases short and J 6 bases short, with 8 bases between. Germline CDR1 MDHEN, CDR2 SYDVKM. CDR3: CASSLQGDGYTF. The CDR3 nucleotides read TGTGCCAGCAGTTTGCAAGGGGATGGCTACACCTTC.

This clone has just one count. At one end the junction does not follow the germline gene, possibly because of a read error. The genes are TRBV5-1 and TRBJ2-5; 9 positions match TRBD1. In germline, CDR1 is SGHRS, CDR2 YFSETQ. The CDR3 has 14 residues. The CDR3 protein is CASRLGTGPETQYF. The DNA of the CDR3 is TGCGCCAGCAGATTGGGGACAGGGCCGGAGACCCAGTACTTC.

The chain combines TRBV19 with TRBJ1-1; 10 bases fit TRBD1. Germline assignment: CDR1 LNHDA and CDR2 SQIVND (reference sequence). This CDR3 spans 16 amino acids. Trimming took 4 bases from V and 6 from J; bases not matched to a gene: 11. The CDR3 sequence: CASSNIPTGGIPEAFF. The CDR3 bases are TGTGCCAGTAGTAATATCCCGACAGGGGGCATCCCTGAAGCTTTCTTT. The full variable domain, completed using reference TRBV19 and TRBJ1-1, is DGGITQSPKYLFRKEGQNVTLSCEQNLNHDAMYWYRQDPGQGLRLIYYSQIVNDFQKGDIAEGYSVSREKKESFPLTVTSAQKNPTAFYLCASSNIPTGGIPEAFFGQGTRLTVV.

The chain recombines TRBV7-3 with TRBJ2-1; 8 bases map to TRBD2. There are 16 residues in the CDR3. Germline V lookup: CDR1 SGHTA, CDR2 FQGTGA. Trimming at V came to 1 base and at J to 7 bases, leaving 9 bases not matched to a gene. CDR3 nucleotide sequence: TGTGCCAGCAGCTTAAATCGAGGCGGGAGGTTGAATGAGCAGTTCTTC. Translation gives CASSLNRGGRLNEQFF.

This chain connects TRBV6-5 to TRBJ1-5; TRBD1 is a possible D gene (6 bases). From germline, CDR1 is MNHEY and CDR2 SVGAGI. The CDR3 loop spans 15 amino acids. V lost 4 bases and J lost 4, with 14 bases in between. The DNA of the CDR3 is TGTGCCAGCAGTTTTGGGACACCGGAAAATCAGCCCCAGCATTTT. It is translated as CASSFGTPENQPQHF.

This chain uses TRBV9 with TRBJ2-1; TRBD2 matches 9 bases. With 0 bases clipped from V and 6 bases from J, the junction kept 4 bases outside the gene matches. The CDR3 runs to 15 residues. Germline lookup yields CDR1 SGDLS and CDR2 YYNGEE. The CDR3 loop reads CASSVVAGGFNEQFF. CDR3 coding DNA: TGTGCCAGCAGCGTAGTGGCGGGGGGGTTCAATGAGCAGTTCTTC.

The chain recombines TRBV4-2 with TRBJ2-4, with a possible D match to TRBD1 (6 bases). Per the germline V gene, CDR1 is LGHNA and CDR2 is YNFKEQ. V was cut by 0 bases and J by 8 bases, with 8 bases left in between. This CDR3 contains 13 residues. CDR3 protein: CASSQDNRDIQYF. CDR3 DNA: TGTGCCAGCAGCCAAGATAACAGGGACATTCAGTACTTC.

The sample holds a few counts of this clone. The chain uses TRBV25-1 and TRBJ2-1; the match to TRBD1 covers 9 bases. The CDR3 runs 16 residues. V gave up 1 base and J gave up 1 base; unmatched junction bases: 2. Looked up from germline, CDR1 is MGHDK and CDR2 is SYGVNS. The CDR3 bases are TGTGCCAGCAGTGAATGGACAGGGGCTTCCTACAATGAGCAGTTCTTC. It is translated as CASSEWTGASYNEQFF.

The rearrangement links TRBV4-1 to TRBJ2-1; D might be TRBD2 (6 bases). CDR1 is MGHRA and CDR2 is YSYEKL in the germline V gene. V lost 4 bases, J lost 14 bases, and 18 bases lay in between. The CDR3 consists of 13 residues. The CDR3 DNA reads TGCGCCAGCAGCCCGGGACGGGAAGGGAGGAAGTTCTTC. This codes for CASSPGREGRKFF.

This clone was recorded only once. The chain links TRBV18 to TRBJ2-4; D unclear. The V end lost 3 bases, the J end lost 0 bases, and 12 bases lay between the germline ends. The CDR3 extends over 16 amino acids. Germline V gives CDR1 KGHSH, CDR2 LQKENI. DNA of the CDR3: TGTGCCAGCTCACCCAGATGGCAATCAGCCAAAAACATTCAGTACTTC. This sequence encodes CASSPRWQSAKNIQYF.

V and J are TRBV11-3 and TRBJ2-2; 12 bases are a match to TRBD2. CDR3 length: 17 amino acids. J gave up 2 bases and V 3 bases, and 4 bases lay outside the gene matches. Germline V lookup: CDR1 SGHNT, CDR2 YENEEA. The CDR3 region has the DNA TGTGCCAGCAGCTTTAGACTAGCGGGAGAAAACACCGGGGAGCTGTTTTTT. It encodes CASSFRLAGENTGELFF.

The chain combines TRBV4-3 with TRBJ1-1; 7 bases are a match to TRBD1. Germline CDR1 is LGHNA and CDR2 is YSLEER. The CDR3 runs to 11 residues. The V gene end was trimmed by 4 bases and the J gene end by 11 bases; junction bases not matched to a gene: 4. CDR3 amino acids: CASSLTGVAFF. The CDR3 DNA is TGCGCCAGCAGCCTAACAGGGGTGGCTTTCTTT.

V is TRBV6-5 and J is TRBJ2-6; perhaps TRBD1 as D (5 bases). Germline lookup yields CDR1 MNHEY and CDR2 SVGAGI. The CDR3 has 15 amino acids. V dropped 2 bases and J dropped 3 bases, with 8 bases sitting between them. The CDR3 DNA follows: TGTGCCAGCAGTTACAAGGGGCTTGGGGCCAACGTCCTGACTTTC. The encoded protein is CASSYKGLGANVLTF.